Following are 12 T cell receptor beta chains from one sample sequenced in a study of T cell responses to AZD1222 COVID-19 vaccine. Libraries were prepared by immunoSEQ multiplex PCR; TCRdb keeps only in-frame clonotypes and omits some of them. The data contain more than 80,000 clones, 75% to 90% of them singletons. The sequencing here drew on peripheral blood, taken on day 0 of AZD1222 vaccination. The source of these receptors is an adult in good health.

The V call is TRBV19, the J call TRBJ1-1; no clear D gene. Germline-derived CDR1 and CDR2 are LNHDA and SQIVND (reference sequence). The CDR3 totals 13 residues. Trimming shortened V by 1 base and J by 1 base, and 4 bases separated the two germline ends. The CDR3 sequence: CASSIGTNTEAFF. The DNA of the CDR3 is TGTGCCAGTAGTATAGGAACGAACACTGAAGCTTTCTTT.

The chain recombines TRBV30 with TRBJ1-5; the D is unclear. V lost 4 bases to trimming and J lost 3 bases, with 10 bases between them. Per the germline V gene, CDR1 is GTSNPN and CDR2 is SVGIG (reference sequence). The CDR3 is made up of 13 amino acids. CDR3 residues: CAWNPGLNQPQHF. The CDR3 DNA reads TGTGCCTGGAACCCGGGCCTCAATCAGCCCCAGCATTTT.

The chain is built from TRBV9 and TRBJ2-2; D not certain. Germline lookup yields CDR1 SGDLS and CDR2 YYNGEE. This CDR3 is 15 amino acids long. The ends were cut back, 4 bases at V and 5 bases at J, with 15 bases in the middle. CDR3 in amino acids: CASSPYALGTGELFF. CDR3 bases: TGTGCCAGCAGCCCCTATGCCCTTGGGACCGGGGAGCTGTTTTTT.

The chain uses TRBV9 and TRBJ2-7, with TRBD1 as a possible D gene (5 bases). V lost 1 base and J lost 0, with 11 bases in between. Looked up from germline, CDR1 is SGDLS and CDR2 is YYNGEE. The CDR3 sequence is 15 residues long. The CDR3 loop reads CASSVNPTVSYEQYF. DNA for the CDR3: TGTGCCAGCAGCGTAAACCCGACAGTCTCCTACGAGCAGTACTTC.

The rearrangement uses TRBV3-1 (or the pseudogene TRBV3-2) and TRBJ1-4; D call uncertain. The CDR3 length is 15 residues. Germline CDR1 is LGHDT and CDR2 is YNNKEL (reference sequence). V was shortened by 1 base and J by 8 bases, with 14 bases between the two germline ends. Here the CDR3 reads CASSQGGALGEKLFF. DNA for the CDR3: TGTGCCAGCAGCCAAGGTGGCGCGCTTGGCGAAAAACTGTTTTTT.

The rearrangement uses TRBV14 and TRBJ1-1; unclear D gene. V was trimmed by 2 bases and J by 4 bases, leaving 8 bases between them. Germline V gives CDR1 SGHDN, CDR2 FVKESK. The length of the CDR3 is 13 residues. In DNA, the CDR3 is TGTGCCAGCAGCCAACAGGTTCGCACTGAAGCTTTCTTT. As protein: CASSQQVRTEAFF.

This clone showed up just once. This chain links TRBV6-5 with TRBJ1-3; D uncertain. The germline gives CDR1 MNHEY, CDR2 SVGAGI. Trimming stripped 8 bases from V and 0 bases from J, with 14 bases between. The CDR3 consists of 15 residues. The CDR3 region has the DNA TGTGCCAGCTGGGGAAGACGGACCTCTGGAAACACCATATATTTT. Amino acids: CASWGRRTSGNTIYF.

The CDR3 loop is CASSQGYRNEQFF. The CDR3 DNA sequence: TGTGCCAGCAGCCAAGGCTACAGGAATGAGCAGTTCTTC. The rearrangement links TRBV3-1 (or the pseudogene TRBV3-2) to TRBJ2-1, with a weak D call TRBD1 (5 bases). The CDR3 runs to 13 residues. Germline V gene sequence: CDR1 LGHDT, CDR2 YNNKEL (reference sequence). V dropped 1 base and J dropped 7 bases, with 8 bases sitting between them.

The chain couples TRBV19 to TRBJ2-1, with 7 nucleotides matching TRBD2. Germline assignment: CDR1 LNHDA and CDR2 SQIVND (reference sequence). V was pared by 6 bases and J by 1 base, with 0 bases of the junction left unmatched. The CDR3 loop spans 13 amino acids. The CDR3, as DNA: TGTGCCAGTAGCGGGAGGTCCTACAATGAGCAGTTCTTC. Protein product: CASSGRSYNEQFF.

The chain employs TRBV18 and TRBJ1-5; 9 bases are a match to TRBD1. The CDR3 covers 12 residues. Trimming at V came to 5 bases and at J to 15 bases, leaving 8 bases not matched to a gene. Germline loops: CDR1 KGHSH, CDR2 LQKENI. CDR3 amino acids: CASSATGTGRHF. Here the CDR3 DNA reads TGTGCCAGCTCAGCCACCGGGACAGGGCGGCATTTT.

The gene calls are TRBV2 and TRBJ1-5, with 8 bases that match TRBD1. The CDR3 totals 16 residues. The germline CDR1 and CDR2 sequences are SNHLY and FYNNEI. The J segment lost 1 base and the V segment lost 6 bases, leaving 8 bases of the junction unmatched. In DNA form, the CDR3 reads TGTGCCAGCAGACCTGGGACAGGAGGGAGCAATCAGCCCCAGCATTTT. The encoded protein is CASRPGTGGSNQPQHF.

The chain links TRBV5-8 to TRBJ2-7, with D perhaps being TRBD1 or TRBD2 (6 bases each). The germline V gene encodes CDR1 SGHTS and CDR2 YDEGEE. The CDR3 contains 14 residues. V gave up 7 bases and J gave up 5 bases, with 19 bases separating them. As DNA, the CDR3 is TGTGCCAGCCGCTGGGGGGCGTCCGGGGACGAGCAGTACTTC. Residues: CASRWGASGDEQYF.